One and the same sample provided the 11 T cell receptor beta chains below, sequenced in a study of patients and donors after allogeneic stem cell transplantation. TCRdb ran MiXCR on the RT-PCR reads and lists one entry per CDR3 protein. Of roughly 880,000 distinct CDR3 sequences listed, about a sixth are singletons. The sequencing sample was made of blood, either unsorted or a sorted T cell fraction (not recorded which). The receptors were sampled from a human donor who was either an allogeneic HSCT recipient or a stem cell or donor lymphocyte infusion donor (not recorded which). It is not recorded whose cells these are; they may come from a transplant donor.

This clonotype was counted at least ten times. The V call is TRBV3-1, the J call TRBJ1-1; D unclear. V dropped 3 bases and J dropped 0 bases, with 5 bases sitting between them. The V gene's germline CDR1 is LGHDT and CDR2 YNNKEL (reference sequence). The CDR3 runs 13 residues. The CDR3 sequence: CASSQNLNTEAFF. CDR3 in DNA: TGTGCCAGCAGCCAGAACTTGAACACTGAAGCTTTCTTT.

CDR3 coding DNA: TGTGCCAGCAGCTTGGCGACAGGGCTAAGGAATTCACCCCTCCACTTT. Translation: CASSLATGLRNSPLHF. The V call is TRBV7-9, the J call TRBJ1-6; 7 bases map to TRBD1. V gave up 3 bases and J gave up 7 bases; unmatched junction bases: 9. The V gene's germline CDR1 is SEHNR and CDR2 FQNEAQ (reference sequence). The CDR3 has 16 residues.

There are a few counts of this clonotype. The rearrangement uses TRBV6-2 or TRBV6-3 and TRBJ2-1; 9 bases match TRBD2. Germline-derived CDR1 and CDR2 are MNHEY and SVGEGT. J was trimmed by 4 bases and V by 6 bases; bases with no gene match: 4. The CDR3 sequence is 14 residues long. CDR3 region: CASRLAGVYNEQFF. The CDR3 DNA is TGTGCCAGCAGGTTAGCGGGGGTTTACAATGAGCAGTTCTTC.

V gene TRBV6-1 combines with J gene TRBJ1-5; 11 bases line up with TRBD1. Germline values: CDR1 MNHNS, CDR2 SASEGT. The CDR3 has 15 amino acids. The junction had 6 bases not matched to a gene; V was cut back by 5 bases and J by 6 bases. The CDR3: CASSTGQGVGQPQHF. DNA of the CDR3: TGTGCCAGCAGTACGGGACAGGGGGTAGGTCAGCCCCAGCATTTT.

V usage is TRBV27 and J usage is TRBJ2-7, with TRBD1 as a possible D gene (5 bases). The germline gives CDR1 MNHEY, CDR2 SMNVEV (reference sequence). The CDR3 contains 13 residues. Trimming left V 7 bases short and J 3 bases short, with 13 bases between. The CDR3 DNA sequence: TGTGCCAGCAAAAAGGGGTGGGGCTACGAGCAGTACTTC. Encoded protein: CASKKGWGYEQYF.

The CDR3 sequence is CASAYSRNQPQHF. As DNA, the CDR3 is TGTGCCAGCGCCTACTCACGAAATCAGCCCCAGCATTTT. The rearrangement joins TRBV6-6 to TRBJ1-5, with D unclear. Deletions cut 8 bases from V and 4 bases from J, with 12 bases between. Per germline, CDR1 MNHNY and CDR2 SVGAGI (reference sequence). The CDR3 consists of 13 residues.

This clonotype was seen more than once but under ten times. Here the CDR3 reads CAIRPDEGSYNEQFF. CDR3 nucleotides: TGTGCCATCAGGCCCGACGAGGGCTCCTACAATGAGCAGTTCTTC. The V and J genes are TRBV10-3 and TRBJ2-1; possible D gene TRBD2, 5 bases. The CDR3 length is 15 residues. The V end lost 6 bases, the J end lost 0 bases, and 12 bases lay between the germline ends. The V gene's germline CDR1 is ENHRY and CDR2 SYGVKD.

This clonotype was found once. V gene TRBV7-9 combines with J gene TRBJ1-4; D is ambiguous. Trimming removed 5 bases at V and 9 bases at J, with 13 bases between. The CDR3 length is 13 residues. Germline CDR1 reads SEHNR; CDR2 reads FQNEAQ (reference sequence). CDR3 loop: CASSGSTGKKLFF. CDR3 DNA sequence: TGTGCCAGCAGCGGCAGCACGGGGAAAAAACTGTTTTTT.

This clonotype was found a few times. The V gene is TRBV5-6, the J gene TRBJ2-7; D gene uncertain. The V end lost 0 bases, the J end lost 6 bases, and 7 bases lay between the germline ends. Looked up from germline, CDR1 is SGHDT and CDR2 is YYEEEE. CDR3 size: 12 residues. CDR3 DNA: TGTGCCAGCAGCTTGGCATGGGGCGAGCAGTACTTC. Residues: CASSLAWGEQYF. Looking up the rest from reference TRBV5-6 and TRBJ2-7 gives the full variable domain: DAGVTQSPTHLIKTRGQQVTLRCSPKSGHDTVSWYQQALGQGPQFIFQYYEEEERQRGNFPDRFSGHQFPNYSSELNVNALLLGDSALYLCASSLAWGEQYFGPGTRLTVT.

The V call is TRBV5-1, the J call TRBJ1-2; a possible D gene is TRBD1 (6 bases). Trimming took off 4 bases at V and 10 bases at J, with 20 bases between the two ends. Germline V gene sequence: CDR1 SGHRS, CDR2 YFSETQ. CDR3 size: 14 residues. CDR3 residues: CASSPNRDTAPYTF. The CDR3 coding sequence is TGCGCCAGCAGCCCTAACCGGGACACCGCCCCCTACACCTTC.

This clonotype occurred a few times. The V call is TRBV27, the J call TRBJ1-1; a possible D gene is TRBD1 (5 bases). The V gene's germline CDR1 is MNHEY and CDR2 SMNVEV (reference sequence). V lost 1 base and J lost 2, with 17 bases in between. This CDR3 has 17 amino acids. The CDR3 reads CASSLWLGGEGNTEAFF. Here the CDR3 DNA reads TGTGCCAGCAGTTTATGGCTCGGGGGAGAGGGTAACACTGAAGCTTTCTTT.